This T cell receptor (beta chain) came from a study of blood T cell repertoires in COVID-19 (dated by TCRdb to 2018 to 2020). Background for the entire study: Samples from collaborators originated in the United States, Italy and Spain and spanned both the acute and convalescent phases of COVID-19. The prospective study material was composed of cDNA or gDNA derived from T cells, B-cell-depleted T cells, or PBMCs. HLA class I and class II types, where available, came from metadata supplied by the sample provider rather than from assay-based typing. The repertoires were released in a freely available public database meant as a resource for research on the immune response to SARS-CoV-2. Subjects who had been exposed to COVID-19, were actively infected with it, or had recovered from it provided the deeply sampled blood TCRbeta repertoires that made up the dataset. Samples came from the ongoing ImmuneRACE study (first 160 participants) plus 1,254 subjects from 6 global collaborators. A de-identified subject ID, COVID-19 status, age in years and sex were almost always included in the sample metadata.

In the prospective study, participants were roughly 18 to 90 years old, resided in about two dozen geographic areas of the United States, and were enrolled through a virtual design. In the prospective study, cohorts were assigned on the basis of participant-reported clinical history obtained from a screening survey and a study questionnaire. ImmuneRACE Cohort 3 recovered participants were defined by two consecutive negative NP/OP PCR tests, healthcare professional clearance, or symptom resolution. In the prospective study, whole blood, serum and a nasopharyngeal or oropharyngeal swab were collected from each participant by mobile phlebotomists. Participants in the prospective study had the option to provide additional blood draws and questionnaires over an approximately 2-month period. Prospective study blood samples were shipped either frozen or at room temperature before DNA extraction. With regard to this clone: The clone's antigen remains unknown. The sample holds no much larger clone one base away, and base qualities are not on file.

Broader findings and caveats from the paper: Clinical and demographic metadata were provided uncurated, with the amount varying by source and participant.

Trimming leaves V shorter by 5 bases and J shorter by 1 base, with the junction holding 2 bases beyond the gene matches. The germline V gene yields SGHDT for CDR1 and YYEEEE for CDR2. From the cysteine up to the phenylalanine, the CDR3 has a length of 15 residues. Just CDR3 DNA is preserved here, 45 bases in frame from base 1. TCRbeta CDR3 regions were amplified from genomic DNA using the immunoSEQ Assay, a bias-controlled multiplex PCR. Processing in the source paper ran as follows. Within the assay, amplification of reference gene primers was used to estimate how many nucleated cells each sample contained. To quantify the absolute abundance of each unique TCRbeta CDR3 rearrangement, sequence reads were collapsed and filtered. For each sample, productive Simpson clonality was calculated as the square root of Simpson's diversity index over productive rearrangements. This immuneACCESS table, as held by TCRdb, lists in-frame sequences with V and J called but not all clones. Of the missing ones, under half trace to an unresolved V gene in checked studies; the others have no known cause. V and J calls and clone size are given by that table; D and trimming were obtained from the DNA. The sample table records almost 400,000 clones; roughly 86% of these occur just once. The top ten constitute 1.7% of the sample.

The sample was PBMCs or T cells enriched from blood (not recorded which). Recombination joined TRBV5-6 with TRBJ2-1; TRBD2 agrees with 11 junctional bases. The sequence came from a woman aged 25 to 39 who had recovered from COVID-19. The DNA is as follows: TGTGCCAGCAGGATAGCGGGAGGGTCCTACAATGAGCAGTTCTTC. Translated, it gives CASRIAGGSYNEQFF.